This TCR beta chain derives from a study of blood T cell repertoires in COVID-19. As for the study in general: Sites in the United States, Italy and Spain provided acute and convalescent COVID-19 samples.

Data came from immunoSEQ multiplex PCR; TCRdb stores just in-frame clones and leaves some out. Counted here are about 160,000 clones, around nine tenths occurring once; the ten biggest clones make up more than 6.5%. This clone has just a few counts. The sequenced sample consisted of PBMCs or T cells enriched from blood (not recorded which). This receptor was obtained from a woman aged 50 to 60 who had recovered from COVID-19.

CDR3 sequence: CASSYSIIGLKNGYTF. The CDR3 DNA follows: TGTGCCAGCAGTTACTCGATTATCGGACTGAAGAATGGCTACACCTTC. This chain uses TRBV6-5 with TRBJ1-2; D not resolved. The CDR3 contains 16 residues. Germline CDR1 MNHEY, CDR2 SVGAGI. V dropped 0 bases and J dropped 6 bases, with 17 bases sitting between them.